These 30 T cell receptor beta chains originate from one sample sequenced in a study of T cells in Graves' hyperthyroidism and ophthalmopathy. RNA transcripts gave rise to amplified TCR beta CDR3 regions. HTBI primers were used for first-round RT-PCR of the TCR CDR3. From the multiplex PCR reads, TCRdb called clonotypes with MiXCR, one entry per CDR3 protein. Altogether roughly 360,000 distinct CDR3 sequences are present, roughly 13% being singletons, with the ten largest covering 20%. Sequenced sample: blood. These receptors came from a young man with Graves' hyperthyroidism that later progressed to Graves' ophthalmopathy.

The rearrangement joins TRBV11-2 to TRBJ2-3; 7 bases align to TRBD1. J gave up 11 bases and V 5 bases, and 4 bases lay outside the gene matches. The CDR3 contains 11 residues. Per germline, CDR1 SGHAT and CDR2 FQNNGV. The CDR3 region is CASSKQGKQYF. In DNA form, the CDR3 reads TGTGCCAGCAGCAAACAGGGGAAGCAGTATTTT.

About this clonotype itself: Given a much more abundant clone one base away, this may be a read error. The chain recombines TRBV27 with TRBJ1-2; D possibly corresponds to TRBD1 (6 bases). This CDR3 is 15 amino acids long. Germline V gene sequence: CDR1 MNHEY, CDR2 SMNVEV (reference sequence). The V gene lost 5 bases and the J gene lost 0 bases, with 13 bases spanning the gap. CDR3 sequence (DNA): TGTGCCAGCAGTCCCTGGACAGAACCTAACTATGGCTACACCTTC. It is translated as CASSPWTEPNYGYTF.

This chain links TRBV4-1 with TRBJ1-2; no definite D call. CDR3 length: 15 amino acids. V lost 1 base, J lost 6 bases, and 15 bases lay in between. CDR1 MGHRA and CDR2 YSYEKL come from the germline V gene. The CDR3 protein is CASSQVSRRADGYTF. In DNA, the CDR3 is TGCGCCAGCAGCCAAGTATCCAGGAGAGCGGATGGCTACACCTTC.

This clonotype was detected many times. J is TRBJ1-2 and V is TRBV6-1, with D maybe TRBD1 (5 bases). This CDR3 contains 12 residues. The V end was cut by 7 bases, the J end by 8 bases, with 14 bases between. CDR1 and CDR2 from the germline V gene are MNHNS and SASEGT. The chain's CDR3 is CASKGAVLGYTF. DNA of the CDR3: TGTGCCAGCAAAGGGGCGGTTTTGGGCTACACCTTC.

Only a few counts were recorded for this clonotype. In nucleotides, the CDR3 is TGTGCCAGTAGTATTATAGGGGATACGCAGTATTTT. As protein: CASSIIGDTQYF. The V call is TRBV19, the J call TRBJ2-3; D gene ambiguous. V dropped 3 bases and J dropped 6 bases, with 7 bases sitting between them. The CDR3 runs to 12 residues. The germline gives CDR1 LNHDA, CDR2 SQIVND (reference sequence).

This clonotype was detected only a few times. The V and J genes are TRBV11-2 and TRBJ1-6; TRBD1 might be the D (6 bases). CDR3 length equals 14 residues. Germline V gene sequence: CDR1 SGHAT, CDR2 FQNNGV. V was cut by 6 bases and J by 13 bases, with 19 bases left in between. The CDR3 DNA sequence: TGTGCCAGCAGTTCAACGTCCAGGGGCATCCCCCTCCACTTT. This codes for CASSSTSRGIPLHF.

V is TRBV25-1 and J is TRBJ2-7; the D call may be TRBD1 or TRBD2 (5 bases each). Germline V gene lookup returns CDR1 MGHDK and CDR2 SYGVNS. This CDR3 spans 13 amino acids. The V and J ends lost 2 bases and 7 bases respectively, with 12 bases between them. The CDR3 coding sequence is TGTGCCAGCAGTGAACCCGGGACCGGTGAGCAGTACTTC. It is translated as CASSEPGTGEQYF.

In this sample, this clonotype turned up many times. V is TRBV2 and J is TRBJ2-1; 10 positions match TRBD1. The trim removed 7 bases at V and 3 bases at J, leaving 9 bases unmatched. Germline V gene lookup returns CDR1 SNHLY and CDR2 FYNNEI. The CDR3 contains 16 residues. The CDR3, as DNA: TGTGCCAGCAAAGGGATCCGGGACAGGGGCTACAATGAGCAGTTCTTC. Amino acid sequence: CASKGIRDRGYNEQFF.

This clonotype was counted many times. J is TRBJ1-1 and V is TRBV20-1, with 12 positions matching TRBD1. The germline gives CDR1 DFQATT, CDR2 SNEGSKA (reference sequence). The CDR3 is made up of 13 amino acids. J gave up 8 bases and V 5 bases, and 6 bases lay outside the gene matches. The CDR3, as DNA: TGCAGTGCTCCCGGGACAGGGGGCAGAGAAGCTTTCTTT. Its translation is CSAPGTGGREAFF.

In its sample, this clonotype was seen a few times. This chain connects TRBV28 to TRBJ2-2; D could derive from TRBD1 or TRBD2 (5 bases each). V was clipped by 6 bases and J by 3 bases, with 14 bases between them. There are 15 residues in the CDR3. CDR1 is MDHEN and CDR2 is SYDVKM in the germline V gene. The CDR3 DNA reads TGTGCCAGCAGCCCGACTTGGGACCACACCGGGGAGCTGTTTTTT. This encodes CASSPTWDHTGELFF.

This clonotype was counted between two and nine times. The gene calls are TRBV29-1 and TRBJ1-1; D gene unclear. Germline CDR1 SQVTM, CDR2 ANQGSEA. This CDR3 spans 12 amino acids. Trimming took 7 bases from V and 5 from J, leaving 14 bases between them. CDR3 DNA: TGCAGCGCCCCCAGCATTGGGACTGAAGCTTTCTTT. This codes for CSAPSIGTEAFF.

This chain connects TRBV12-3 or TRBV12-4 to TRBJ1-3; TRBD1 is a possible D gene (5 bases). The germline V and J ends were trimmed by 10 bases and 14 bases, with 30 bases remaining between them. The CDR3 loop spans 15 amino acids. In DNA, the CDR3 is TGTGCCACCCGGACGCGGATTAGAGGGACTAGCGGGGTATATTTT. It is translated as CATRTRIRGTSGVYF.

The CDR3 reads CASRTAGRDNSPLHF. The CDR3 bases are TGTGCCAGTAGGACCGCGGGGAGAGATAATTCACCCCTCCACTTT. The gene calls are TRBV19 and TRBJ1-6; D call uncertain. Germline CDR1 LNHDA, CDR2 SQIVND (reference sequence). Trimming took off 6 bases at V and 5 bases at J, with 14 bases between the two ends. This CDR3 has 15 amino acids. The full variable domain, its missing parts supplied by reference TRBV19 and TRBJ1-6, is DGGITQSPKYLFRKEGQNVTLSCEQNLNHDAMYWYRQDPGQGLRLIYYSQIVNDFQKGDIAEGYSVSREKKESFPLTVTSAQKNPTAFYLCASRTAGRDNSPLHFGNGTRLTVT.

The J gene is TRBJ2-7, the V gene TRBV15; 9 bases are shared with TRBD1. Germline CDR1 reads LNHNV; CDR2 reads YYDKDF (reference sequence). The CDR3 totals 15 residues. Unmatched junction bases numbered 4, after V lost 0 bases and J lost 4 bases. The CDR3 loop is CATSRDRQGDYEQYF. As DNA, the CDR3 is TGTGCCACCAGCAGAGATCGACAGGGGGATTACGAGCAGTACTTC.

The V and J genes are TRBV5-4 and TRBJ2-3, with D hard to call. Germline V lookup: CDR1 SGHNT, CDR2 YYREEE (reference sequence). This CDR3 is built from 11 residues. V lost 4 bases and J 5 bases, leaving 5 bases between the germline ends. The CDR3 is CASSDGDTQYF. In nucleotides, the CDR3 is TGTGCCAGCAGCGACGGAGATACGCAGTATTTT.

The chain recombines TRBV4-1 with TRBJ2-6; the D gene is possibly TRBD2 (5 bases). This CDR3 contains 16 residues. V was cut by 2 bases and J by 0 bases, with 8 bases left in between. CDR1 MGHRA and CDR2 YSYEKL come from the germline V gene. CDR3 in amino acids: CASSQSRGSGANVLTF. Written as DNA, the CDR3 is TGCGCCAGCAGCCAATCCCGGGGCTCTGGGGCCAACGTCCTGACTTTC.

There are many counts of this clonotype. The chain carries TRBV24-1 and TRBJ1-5; D may be TRBD1 (5 bases). V was trimmed by 4 bases and J by 7 bases, leaving 13 bases between them. The CDR3 covers 14 residues. Germline loops: CDR1 KGHDR, CDR2 SFDVKD. CDR3 loop: CATSDPPDSQPQHF. CDR3 nucleotide sequence: TGTGCCACCAGTGACCCACCTGACAGCCAGCCCCAGCATTTT.

This clonotype was recorded many times. V usage is TRBV20-1 and J usage is TRBJ2-7; the D gene is possibly TRBD1 (5 bases). The CDR3 has 14 amino acids. The germline V gene encodes CDR1 DFQATT and CDR2 SNEGSKA (reference sequence). Trimming pared 6 bases from V and 4 bases from J, leaving 19 bases between. CDR3 nucleotides: TGCAGTGCAACAGGACCTTGGGCCGAATACGAGCAGTACTTC. It translates to CSATGPWAEYEQYF.

This clonotype has a count of ten or more. The CDR3 sequence: CASRTGLNTGELFF. CDR3 DNA sequence: TGTGCCAGCAGAACGGGACTTAACACCGGGGAGCTGTTTTTT. The chain combines TRBV12-3 or TRBV12-4 with TRBJ2-2, with a possible D match to TRBD2 (6 bases). This CDR3 comprises 14 residues. V lost 6 bases and J 2 bases, leaving 10 bases between the germline ends.

This clonotype was seen at least ten times. This rearrangement joins TRBV12-3 or TRBV12-4 to TRBJ2-2; 13 bases align to TRBD2. The CDR3 contains 18 residues. The V gene end was trimmed by 7 bases and the J gene end by 4 bases; junction bases not matched to a gene: 12. In DNA, the CDR3 is TGTGCCAGCATCGCCGCGACTAGCGGGGGGCCGGGCACCGGGGAGCTGTTTTTT. Amino acid sequence: CASIAATSGGPGTGELFF.

This clonotype was detected ten times or more. This rearrangement joins TRBV13 to TRBJ1-2, with a weak D call TRBD1 (5 bases). CDR1 is PRHDT, CDR2 FYEKMQ, per germline (reference sequence). The CDR3 extends over 14 amino acids. Trimming shortened V by 4 bases and J by 3 bases, and 12 bases separated the two germline ends. CDR3 protein: CASSSIGADYGYTF. DNA of the CDR3: TGTGCCAGCAGCTCCATCGGGGCAGACTATGGCTACACCTTC.

The sample holds many counts of this clonotype. The chain is built from TRBV4-1 and TRBJ2-5, with D unclear. V lost 1 base and J 2 bases, leaving 8 bases between the germline ends. The CDR3 has 14 residues. Germline CDR1 reads MGHRA; CDR2 reads YSYEKL. CDR3 protein: CASSQVGIQETQYF. The CDR3 region has the DNA TGCGCCAGCAGCCAAGTGGGGATACAAGAGACCCAGTACTTC.

The chain uses TRBV5-5 and TRBJ2-7, with D maybe TRBD1 (5 bases). The CDR3 is 14 amino acids. The germline gives CDR1 SGHKS, CDR2 YYEKEE (reference sequence). Deletions cut 2 bases from V and 5 bases from J, with 14 bases between. The CDR3 sequence is CASSLLGEEDEQYF. CDR3 sequence (DNA): TGTGCCAGCAGCTTATTAGGGGAAGAGGACGAGCAGTACTTC. The complete variable domain, with remaining parts taken from reference TRBV5-5 and TRBJ2-7, reads DAGVTQSPTHLIKTRGQQVTLRCSPISGHKSVSWYQQVLGQGPQFIFQYYEKEERGRGNFPDRFSARQFPNYSSELNVNALLLGDSALYLCASSLLGEEDEQYFGPGTRLTVT.

This clonotype was recorded a few times. J is TRBJ1-2 and V is TRBV2; D is unclear. The CDR3 sequence is 13 residues long. V lost 5 bases, J lost 8 bases, and 15 bases lay in between. Germline CDR1 is SNHLY and CDR2 is FYNNEI. CDR3 amino acids: CASSRTYLEGYTF. The DNA for the CDR3 is TGTGCCAGCAGTCGGACTTACCTAGAGGGCTACACCTTC.

This clonotype was found many times. The V and J genes are TRBV11-3 and TRBJ2-1; D is ambiguous. CDR1 and CDR2 from the germline V gene are SGHNT and YENEEA. V gave up 4 bases and J gave up 2 bases, with 18 bases separating them. This CDR3 is 17 amino acids long. CDR3 in DNA: TGTGCCAGCAGCTCCAAGGACGAAGTGAGCCCCTACAATGAGCAGTTCTTC. Protein product: CASSSKDEVSPYNEQFF. The complete variable domain, with remaining parts taken from reference TRBV11-3 and TRBJ2-1, reads EAGVVQSPRYKIIEKKQPVAFWCNPISGHNTLYWYLQNLGQGPELLIRYENEEAVDDSQLPKDRFSAERLKGVDSTLKIQPAELGDSAVYLCASSSKDEVSPYNEQFFGPGTRLTVL.

V usage is TRBV6-1 and J usage is TRBJ2-1; 13 nucleotides match TRBD2. J was trimmed by 4 bases and V by 5 bases; bases with no gene match: 5. Germline-derived CDR1 and CDR2 are MNHNS and SASEGT. The CDR3 spans 16 residues. CDR3 sequence: CASSSQGLAGYNEQFF. The DNA for the CDR3 is TGTGCCAGCAGTTCCCAGGGACTAGCGGGGTACAATGAGCAGTTCTTC.

This clonotype was found many times. The V gene is TRBV12-3 or TRBV12-4, the J gene TRBJ1-4; a weak D match, TRBD1 (5 bases). Trimming removed 6 bases at V and 8 bases at J, with 13 bases between. The CDR3 covers 13 residues. CDR3 region: CASRGGAGEKLFF. The DNA of the CDR3 is TGTGCCAGCAGGGGAGGGGCTGGGGAAAAACTGTTTTTT.

This chain uses TRBV5-6 with TRBJ1-5; D not certain. Trimming took off 1 base at V and 2 bases at J, with 7 bases between the two ends. Germline lookup yields CDR1 SGHDT and CDR2 YYEEEE. This CDR3 is built from 14 residues. The CDR3: CASSLLGRNQPQHF. The CDR3 DNA reads TGTGCCAGCAGCTTGCTAGGGCGCAATCAGCCCCAGCATTTT.

The table lists this clonotype with many counts. This chain joins TRBV7-9 and TRBJ1-1; no definite D call. CDR3 size: 16 residues. V shed 0 bases and J shed 3 bases, with 14 bases lying between them. Germline loops: CDR1 SEHNR, CDR2 FQNEAQ (reference sequence). CDR3: CASSLARAEGDTEAFF. Here the CDR3 DNA reads TGTGCCAGCAGCTTAGCCCGGGCGGAGGGAGACACTGAAGCTTTCTTT.

At least ten counts were recorded for this clonotype. This chain connects TRBV11-2 to TRBJ2-4; 8 nucleotides line up with TRBD1. Germline V gives CDR1 SGHAT, CDR2 FQNNGV. This CDR3 spans 17 amino acids. Trimming at V came to 0 bases and at J to 1 base, leaving 5 bases not matched to a gene. The CDR3 spells CASSLERTGWAKNIQYF. CDR3 in DNA: TGTGCCAGCAGCTTAGAACGGACAGGGTGGGCCAAAAACATTCAGTACTTC. Complete variable domain (other parts from reference TRBV11-2 and TRBJ2-4): EAGVAQSPRYKIIEKRQSVAFWCNPISGHATLYWYQQILGQGPKLLIQFQNNGVVDDSQLPKDRFSAERLKGVDSTLKIQPAKLEDSAVYLCASSLERTGWAKNIQYFGAGTRLSVL.